The 21 T cell receptor beta chains given below trace back to one sample, sequenced in a study of vaccination effects on CD4 cells after COVID-19. The culture ran for approximately 10 days, and then CD4+ T cells were isolated. The person had PCR-confirmed SARS-CoV-2 infection between March and December 2020. Participants were vaccinated with two doses of either the BNT162b2 or mRNA-1273 vaccine. The data were produced by immunoSEQ multiplex PCR, yet TCRdb's version contains in-frame clones alone and is incomplete. Among around 53,000 clones listed, over 60% were seen once. Antigens for these TCRs are unknown. The specimen comprised CD4+ T cells from PBMCs cultured without peptide, sampled after COVID-19 vaccination. The receptors come from a human donor who had a prior SARS-CoV-2 infection.

The J gene is TRBJ2-7, the V gene TRBV5-6; D not certain. The germline V gene encodes CDR1 SGHDT and CDR2 YYEEEE. V was pared by 0 bases and J by 6 bases, with 13 bases between. The CDR3 runs 14 residues. CDR3 residues: CASSLDRLASEQYF. The CDR3 DNA is TGTGCCAGCAGCTTGGATCGGCTGGCTAGCGAGCAGTACTTC. The full variable domain, its missing parts supplied by reference TRBV5-6 and TRBJ2-7, is DAGVTQSPTHLIKTRGQQVTLRCSPKSGHDTVSWYQQALGQGPQFIFQYYEEEERQRGNFPDRFSGHQFPNYSSELNVNALLLGDSALYLCASSLDRLASEQYFGPGTRLTVT.

The chain is built from TRBV6-6 and TRBJ1-2; D perhaps matches TRBD1 (5 bases). In germline, CDR1 is MNHNY, CDR2 SVGAGI (reference sequence). Trimming took 1 base from V and 7 from J, leaving 7 bases between them. The CDR3 extends over 12 amino acids. CDR3 nucleotide sequence: TGTGCCAGCAGTTACTTTGGGGGTGGCTACACCTTC. This translates into CASSYFGGGYTF.

The chain is built from TRBV12-5 and TRBJ1-2; 9 nucleotides line up with TRBD1. The V segment lost 1 base and the J segment 8 bases; nucleotides outside the gene matches: 8. Germline CDR1 is LGHNT and CDR2 is FRNRAP. The CDR3 consists of 15 residues. CDR3 sequence reads: CASGLALGGQGGYTF. The CDR3 DNA reads as TGTGCTAGTGGTTTGGCCCTCGGGGGACAGGGCGGCTACACCTTC.

V gene TRBV19 combines with J gene TRBJ1-6; D not resolved. Trimming cost V 3 bases and J 13 bases, with 13 bases left between them. The CDR3 is 13 amino acids. Germline V CDR1 and CDR2: LNHDA, SQIVND (reference sequence). CDR3 amino acids: CASSIPPGPPLHF. The CDR3, as DNA: TGTGCCAGTAGTATCCCCCCCGGGCCGCCCCTCCACTTT.

The table lists this clone with a count of one. V gene TRBV7-9 combines with J gene TRBJ1-1, with 10 bases fitting TRBD1. Germline V lookup: CDR1 SEHNR, CDR2 FQNEAQ (reference sequence). This CDR3 has 15 amino acids. The V and J ends lost 6 bases and 3 bases, in that order; junction bases with no gene match: 7. Written as DNA, the CDR3 is TGTGCCAGCAGTAATCCTGGACAGGGGGACACTGAAGCTTTCTTT. Protein: CASSNPGQGDTEAFF.

The chain links TRBV27 to TRBJ2-2; 7 bases fit TRBD2. Trimming took 6 bases from V and 5 from J; bases not matched to a gene: 6. The CDR3 sequence is 14 residues long. Germline CDR1 and CDR2: MNHEY and SMNVEV (reference sequence). The CDR3 sequence: CASRGLLITGELFF. The CDR3 coding sequence is TGTGCCAGCAGGGGACTATTGATTACCGGGGAGCTGTTTTTT.

The J gene is TRBJ1-5, the V gene TRBV10-3; D gene uncertain. This CDR3 is 15 amino acids long. In germline, CDR1 is ENHRY, CDR2 SYGVKD. Trimming removed 0 bases from V and 5 bases from J, with 11 bases in between. CDR3 bases: TGTGCCATCAGTGAGTCGCATGGGGATTATCAGCCCCAGCATTTT. This codes for CAISESHGDYQPQHF.

Only one count was recorded for this clone. The chain carries TRBV9 and TRBJ2-3, with D possibly matching TRBD2 (5 bases). The CDR3 contains 14 residues. Germline CDR1 and CDR2: SGDLS and YYNGEE. V was trimmed by 5 bases and J by 0 bases, leaving 10 bases between them. CDR3 region: CASSVGGSTDTQYF. CDR3 nucleotides: TGTGCCAGCAGTGTCGGCGGGAGCACAGATACGCAGTATTTT.

The V gene is TRBV28, the J gene TRBJ2-3, with D possibly being TRBD1 (7 bases). The V gene lost 8 bases and the J gene lost 4 bases, with 22 bases spanning the gap. This CDR3 is built from 16 residues. Germline CDR1 MDHEN, CDR2 SYDVKM. The CDR3 protein is CASPPSRVRGADTQYF. For the CDR3, the DNA is TGTGCCAGCCCCCCGTCCCGGGTCAGGGGGGCAGATACGCAGTATTTT.

V is TRBV24-1 and J is TRBJ1-4; D uncertain. Trimming cost V 8 bases and J 0 bases, with 15 bases left between them. The CDR3 is 16 amino acids. Germline-derived CDR1 and CDR2 are KGHDR and SFDVKD. The chain's CDR3 is CATNPCRASTNEKLFF. Here the CDR3 DNA reads TGTGCCACCAACCCATGTCGGGCTTCAACTAATGAAAAACTGTTTTTT.

The rearrangement uses TRBV11-3 and TRBJ2-7; the D is unclear. Germline-derived CDR1 and CDR2 are SGHNT and YENEEA. Deletions cut 5 bases from V and 3 bases from J, with 5 bases between. The CDR3 covers 11 residues. The CDR3 region has the DNA TGTGCCAGCAGCCCCCTCTACGAGCAGTACTTC. Encoded protein: CASSPLYEQYF.

The chain recombines TRBV9 with TRBJ2-3; 12 bases match TRBD2. Germline assignment: CDR1 SGDLS and CDR2 YYNGEE. Trimming at V came to 4 bases and at J to 2 bases, leaving 5 bases not matched to a gene. This CDR3 is built from 16 residues. CDR3 region: CASSPSGRATTDTQYF. DNA of the CDR3: TGTGCCAGCAGCCCTAGCGGGAGGGCAACCACAGATACGCAGTATTTT.

The V and J genes are TRBV20-1 and TRBJ2-1; the match to TRBD2 covers 9 bases. Unmatched junction bases numbered 8, after V lost 3 bases and J lost 8 bases. CDR1 and CDR2 (germline): DFQATT, SNEGSKA (reference sequence). CDR3 length: 14 amino acids. The CDR3 sequence: CSASKVAGDHEQFF. CDR3 nucleotide sequence: TGCAGTGCTAGTAAGGTAGCGGGAGATCATGAGCAGTTCTTC.

The rearrangement links TRBV27 to TRBJ2-5; 8 positions agree with TRBD1. CDR3 length: 16 residues. Germline loops: CDR1 MNHEY, CDR2 SMNVEV (reference sequence). The junction had 9 bases not matched to a gene; V was cut back by 5 bases and J by 1 base. The CDR3: CASSPSQGGIQETQYF. DNA of the CDR3: TGTGCCAGCAGTCCCTCACAGGGGGGAATCCAAGAGACCCAGTACTTC.

The rearrangement links TRBV5-1 to TRBJ1-3; D remains unclear. V dropped 5 bases and J dropped 4 bases, with 16 bases sitting between them. The CDR3 is made up of 15 amino acids. Germline-derived CDR1 and CDR2 are SGHRS and YFSETQ. The CDR3 DNA sequence: TGCGCCAGCAGGGACCTGAGGACTGAGGGAAACACCATATATTTT. Protein sequence: CASRDLRTEGNTIYF.

The V and J genes are TRBV11-3 and TRBJ2-4, with 11 positions matching TRBD2. V lost 2 bases to trimming and J lost 0 bases; unmatched junction nucleotides: 9. The germline CDR1 and CDR2 sequences are SGHNT and YENEEA. This CDR3 contains 19 residues. CDR3 amino acids: CASSLSASGRRGAKNIQYF. In nucleotides, the CDR3 is TGTGCCAGCAGCTTATCAGCTAGCGGGAGGCGGGGAGCCAAAAACATTCAGTACTTC.

This clone has just a few counts. The V call is TRBV5-1, the J call TRBJ2-7, with TRBD1 as a possible D gene (5 bases). V gave up 3 bases and J gave up 5 bases, with 18 bases separating them. The CDR3 runs 15 residues. Germline V CDR1 and CDR2: SGHRS, YFSETQ. The CDR3: CASSSVVPGFNEQYF. Here the CDR3 DNA reads TGCGCCAGCAGCTCCGTGGTGCCAGGGTTCAACGAGCAGTACTTC.

The chain uses TRBV7-2 and TRBJ2-5, with D maybe TRBD2 (5 bases). Per the germline V gene, CDR1 is SGHTA and CDR2 is FQGNSA. The length of the CDR3 is 14 residues. V was pared by 1 base and J by 5 bases, with 11 bases between. The CDR3 DNA reads as TGTGCCAGCAGCTTAGTGGGGAGAAAGGAGACCCAGTACTTC. Protein: CASSLVGRKETQYF.

The V and J genes are TRBV5-1 and TRBJ2-3; 15 nucleotides align to TRBD2. The V gene end was trimmed by 3 bases and the J gene end by 4 bases; junction bases not matched to a gene: 15. The CDR3 loop spans 20 amino acids. Per germline, CDR1 SGHRS and CDR2 YFSETQ. DNA for the CDR3: TGCGCCAGCAGCTCATCCGGGACTAGCGGGAGGACCTTCTCCCCAGATACGCAGTATTTT. Its translation is CASSSSGTSGRTFSPDTQYF. The variable domain in full, with the rest retrieved from reference TRBV5-1 and TRBJ2-3, is KAGVTQTPRYLIKTRGQQVTLSCSPISGHRSVSWYQQTPGQGLQFLFEYFSETQRNKGNFPGRFSGRQFSNSRSEMNVSTLELGDSALYLCASSSSGTSGRTFSPDTQYFGPGTRLTVL.

V gene TRBV30 combines with J gene TRBJ1-6; D remains ambiguous. V lost 1 base to trimming and J lost 7 bases, with 8 bases between them. The CDR3 has 13 amino acids. The germline V gene has CDR1 GTSNPN and CDR2 SVGIG (reference sequence). DNA of the CDR3: TGTGCCTGGAGTGCGGGTCTAAATTCACCCCTCCACTTT. Its translation is CAWSAGLNSPLHF.

The V and J genes are TRBV4-3 and TRBJ2-2; D is possibly TRBD1 (5 bases). From germline, CDR1 is LGHNA and CDR2 YSLEER. V lost 7 bases and J lost 2, with 11 bases in between. The CDR3 sequence is 14 residues long. The CDR3 region has the DNA TGCGCCAGCACTAACAGGTTAAACACCGGGGAGCTGTTTTTT. The encoded protein is CASTNRLNTGELFF.